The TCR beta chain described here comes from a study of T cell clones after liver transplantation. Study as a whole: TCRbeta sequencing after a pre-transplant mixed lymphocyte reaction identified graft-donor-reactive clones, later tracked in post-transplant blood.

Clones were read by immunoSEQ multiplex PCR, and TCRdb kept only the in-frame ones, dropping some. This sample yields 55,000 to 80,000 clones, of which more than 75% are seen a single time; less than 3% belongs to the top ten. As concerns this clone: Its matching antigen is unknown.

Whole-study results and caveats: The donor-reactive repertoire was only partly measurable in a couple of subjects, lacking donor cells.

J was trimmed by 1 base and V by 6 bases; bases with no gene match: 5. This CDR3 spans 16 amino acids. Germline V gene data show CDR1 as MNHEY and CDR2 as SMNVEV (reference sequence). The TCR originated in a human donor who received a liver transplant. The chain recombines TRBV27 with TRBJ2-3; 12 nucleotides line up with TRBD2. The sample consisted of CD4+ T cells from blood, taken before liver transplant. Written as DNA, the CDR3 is TGTGCCAGCAGGACTAGCGGGAGTCGCGGCACAGATACGCAGTATTTT. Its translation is CASRTSGSRGTDTQYF.